This TCR beta chain was sequenced for a study of T-cell reconstitution after alpha-beta-depleted transplantation in children (dated by TCRdb to the mid-2010s). Study-wide context: The study quantitatively tracked T-cell immune reconstitution after TCRalphabeta/CD19-depleted allogeneic hematopoietic cell transplantation in children using TCR repertoire profiling.

This clonotype was seen more than once but under ten times. Its antigen target is currently unknown. Base qualities are missing; no much larger clone stands one base away. What the work shows at the level of the full study, not this receptor alone: In some patients, the high TCRbeta diversity seen at day 60 was put down to recipient T cells and intrathymic progenitors that had survived conditioning. About two months after transplant, the apparently early recovery of alphabetaT-cell counts reportedly depended on just several hundred clones that had expanded rapidly and came from non-depleted graft cells. Over subsequent months, a decline in hyperexpanded clone frequencies was noted, and after one year, T-cell counts and TCRbeta diversity were mostly ascribed to newly produced T cells.

The label giving this sample's treatment or condition can be read as: allogeneic hematopoietic cell transplantation with graft depleted of TCRalphabeta T cells and CD19 B cells. Transplant recipients were children who received TCRalphabeta/CD19-depleted allogeneic hematopoietic cell grafts. Library preparation was by PCR. These reads were obtained on an Illumina HiSeq 2500. TCR libraries were prepared with molecular barcoding, using unique molecular identifiers to normalize TCRbeta repertoire quantification. Using fastp at Q25 and MiXCR, TCRdb reprocessed the public reads and kept productive beta chains. Every distinct CDR3 protein forms one entry, paired with its most common genes and DNA. Recorded for this sample are fewer than 700,000 distinct CDR3 sequences; under 30% of them occurred a single time. The ten largest clones capture 12% to 15% of the sample. CDR1 and CDR2, looked up from the germline V gene, are MDHEN and SYDVKM. V loses 3 bases, J loses 4 bases, and the germline ends lie 15 bases apart. The CDR3 spans 15 residues, from the cysteine through the phenylalanine. Of the read, only the CDR3 DNA is kept; its 45 bases are in frame from base 1.

The receptor comes from a boy younger than two who had a stem cell transplant for acute myeloid leukemia, so the T cells may come from the graft donor. The source was PBMCs, mostly from graft donor cells, collected 360 days after TCRalphabeta/CD19-depleted stem cell transplant. The chain is assembled from TRBV28 and TRBJ2-5; possibly the D gene is TRBD2, per 6 matching bases. The DNA is as follows: TGTGCCAGCAGTTTTGGTCAGGGCGGGGTAGAGACCCAGTACTTC. The translation is CASSFGQGGVETQYF.